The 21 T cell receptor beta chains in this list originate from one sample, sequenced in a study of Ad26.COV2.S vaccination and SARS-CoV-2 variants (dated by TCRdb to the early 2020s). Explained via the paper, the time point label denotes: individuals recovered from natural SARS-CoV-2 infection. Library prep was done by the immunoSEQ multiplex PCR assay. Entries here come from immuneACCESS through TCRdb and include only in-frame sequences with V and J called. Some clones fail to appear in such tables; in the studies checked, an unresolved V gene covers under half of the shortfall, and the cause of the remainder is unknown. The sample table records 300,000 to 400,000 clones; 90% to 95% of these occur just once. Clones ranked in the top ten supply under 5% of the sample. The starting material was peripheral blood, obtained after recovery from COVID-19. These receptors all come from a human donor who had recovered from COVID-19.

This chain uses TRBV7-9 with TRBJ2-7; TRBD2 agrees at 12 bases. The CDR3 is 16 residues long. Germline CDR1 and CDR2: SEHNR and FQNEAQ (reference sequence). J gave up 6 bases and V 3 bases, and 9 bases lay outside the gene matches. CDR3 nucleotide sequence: TGTGCCAGCAGCTTTTCTCGACTAGCGGGGGTTGGCGAGCAGTACTTC. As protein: CASSFSRLAGVGEQYF.

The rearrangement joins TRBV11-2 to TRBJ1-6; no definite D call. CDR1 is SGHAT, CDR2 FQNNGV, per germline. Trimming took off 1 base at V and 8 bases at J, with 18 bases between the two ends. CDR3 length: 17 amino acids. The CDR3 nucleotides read TGTGCCAGCAGCTTAGTCCCGACGGCAACCAAGTATTCACCCCTCCACTTT. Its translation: CASSLVPTATKYSPLHF. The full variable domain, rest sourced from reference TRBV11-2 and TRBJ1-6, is EAGVAQSPRYKIIEKRQSVAFWCNPISGHATLYWYQQILGQGPKLLIQFQNNGVVDDSQLPKDRFSAERLKGVDSTLKIQPAKLEDSAVYLCASSLVPTATKYSPLHFGNGTRLTVT.

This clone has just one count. CDR3 coding DNA: TGTGCCAGCAGCCAGTCGACATGGAACACTGAAGCTTTCTTT. Translating gives CASSQSTWNTEAFF. The V call is TRBV3-1 (or the pseudogene TRBV3-2), the J call TRBJ1-1; D not certain. V gave up 3 bases and J gave up 1 base, with 9 bases separating them. There are 14 residues in the CDR3. Germline-derived CDR1 and CDR2 are LGHDT and YNNKEL (reference sequence).

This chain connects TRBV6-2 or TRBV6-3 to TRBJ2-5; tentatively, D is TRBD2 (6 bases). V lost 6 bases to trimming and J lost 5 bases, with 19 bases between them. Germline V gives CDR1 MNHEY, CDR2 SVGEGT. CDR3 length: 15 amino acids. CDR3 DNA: TGTGCCAGCAGCCACCTCCGGGGGAGCGTGGAGACCCAGTACTTC. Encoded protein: CASSHLRGSVETQYF.

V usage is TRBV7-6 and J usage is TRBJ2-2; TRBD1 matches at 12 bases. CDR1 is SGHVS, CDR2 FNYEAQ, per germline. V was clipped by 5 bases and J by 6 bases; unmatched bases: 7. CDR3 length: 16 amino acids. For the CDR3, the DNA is TGTGCCAGCAGCGTTGGGACAGGGGGCGCCTCCGGGGAGCTGTTTTTT. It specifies CASSVGTGGASGELFF.

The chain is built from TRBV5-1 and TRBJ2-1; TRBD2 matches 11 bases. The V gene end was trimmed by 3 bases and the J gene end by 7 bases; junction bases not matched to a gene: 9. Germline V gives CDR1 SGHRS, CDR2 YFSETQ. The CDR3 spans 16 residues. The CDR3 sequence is CASSWGTSGGPNEQFF. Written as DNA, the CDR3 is TGCGCCAGCAGCTGGGGAACTAGCGGGGGCCCGAATGAGCAGTTCTTC.

CDR3 nucleotide sequence: TGTGCCAGCAGCTTAGATTTAGAAAACACCATATATTTT. Protein sequence: CASSLDLENTIYF. The chain joins TRBV7-9 to TRBJ1-3; D unresolved. The CDR3 contains 13 residues. V shed 1 base and J shed 6 bases, with 7 bases lying between them. The germline V gene has CDR1 SEHNR and CDR2 FQNEAQ (reference sequence).

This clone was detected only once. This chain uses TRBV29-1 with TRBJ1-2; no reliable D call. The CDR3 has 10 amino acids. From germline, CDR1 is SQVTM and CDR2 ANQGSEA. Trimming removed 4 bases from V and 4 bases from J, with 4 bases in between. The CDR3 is CSVGSYGYTF. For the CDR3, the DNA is TGCAGCGTTGGTAGCTATGGCTACACCTTC.

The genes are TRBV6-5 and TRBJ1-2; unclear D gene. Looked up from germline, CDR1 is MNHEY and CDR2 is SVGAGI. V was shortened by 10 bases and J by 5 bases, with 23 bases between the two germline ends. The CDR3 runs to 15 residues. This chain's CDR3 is CATLPRVYSRYGYTF. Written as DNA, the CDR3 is TGTGCCACCCTGCCCCGGGTCTATTCGCGGTATGGCTACACCTTC.

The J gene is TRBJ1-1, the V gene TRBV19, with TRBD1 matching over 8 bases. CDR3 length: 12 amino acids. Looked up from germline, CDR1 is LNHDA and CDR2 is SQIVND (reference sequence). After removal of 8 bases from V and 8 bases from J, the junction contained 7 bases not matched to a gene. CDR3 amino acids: CASQTGAFEAFF. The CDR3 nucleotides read TGTGCCAGTCAGACAGGGGCGTTCGAAGCTTTCTTT.

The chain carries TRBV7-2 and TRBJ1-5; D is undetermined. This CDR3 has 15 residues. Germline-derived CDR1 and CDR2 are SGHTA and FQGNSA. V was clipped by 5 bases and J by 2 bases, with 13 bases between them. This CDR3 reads CASSPRPGGNQPQHF. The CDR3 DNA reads TGTGCCAGCAGCCCGCGGCCGGGCGGCAATCAGCCCCAGCATTTT.

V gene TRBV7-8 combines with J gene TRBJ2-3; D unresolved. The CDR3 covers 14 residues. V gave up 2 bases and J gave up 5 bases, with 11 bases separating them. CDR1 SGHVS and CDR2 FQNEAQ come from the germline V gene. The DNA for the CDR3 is TGTGCCAGCAGCTTAAGCCAATTGGGAGATACGCAGTATTTT. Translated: CASSLSQLGDTQYF.

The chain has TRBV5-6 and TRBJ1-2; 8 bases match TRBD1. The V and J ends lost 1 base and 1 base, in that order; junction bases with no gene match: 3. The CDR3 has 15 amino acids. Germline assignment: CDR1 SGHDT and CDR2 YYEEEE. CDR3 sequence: CASSLSDRDNYGYTF. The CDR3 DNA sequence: TGTGCCAGCAGCTTGTCGGACAGGGATAACTATGGCTACACCTTC.

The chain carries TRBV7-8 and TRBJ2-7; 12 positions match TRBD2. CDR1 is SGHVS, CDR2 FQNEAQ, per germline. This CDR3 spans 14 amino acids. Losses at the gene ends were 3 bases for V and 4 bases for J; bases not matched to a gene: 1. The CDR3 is CASSFGLAGYEQYF. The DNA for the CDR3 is TGTGCCAGCAGCTTTGGACTAGCGGGGTACGAGCAGTACTTC.

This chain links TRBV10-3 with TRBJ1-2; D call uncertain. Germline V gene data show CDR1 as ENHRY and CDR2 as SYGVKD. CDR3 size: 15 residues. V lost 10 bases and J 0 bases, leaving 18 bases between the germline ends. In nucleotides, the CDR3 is TGTGCCACAATCAAGGACTCTGGAGCTAACTATGGCTACACCTTC. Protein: CATIKDSGANYGYTF.

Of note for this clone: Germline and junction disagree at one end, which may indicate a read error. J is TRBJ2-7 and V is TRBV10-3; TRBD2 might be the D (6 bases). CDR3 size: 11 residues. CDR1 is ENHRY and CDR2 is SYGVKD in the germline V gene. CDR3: CAISESGGLNF. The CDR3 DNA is TGTGCCATCAGTGAGTCCGGGGGATTGAACTTC.

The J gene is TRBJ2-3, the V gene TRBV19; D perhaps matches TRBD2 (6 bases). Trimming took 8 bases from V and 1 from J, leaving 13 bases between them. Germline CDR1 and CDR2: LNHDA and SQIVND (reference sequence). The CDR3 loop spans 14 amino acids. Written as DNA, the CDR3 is TGTGCCAGTCGGTCTGCGGGGCGCACAGATACGCAGTATTTT. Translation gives CASRSAGRTDTQYF.

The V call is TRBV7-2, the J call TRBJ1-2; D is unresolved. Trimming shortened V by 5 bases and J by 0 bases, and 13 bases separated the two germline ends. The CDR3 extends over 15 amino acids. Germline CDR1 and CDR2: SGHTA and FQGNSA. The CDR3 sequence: CASSARRNSNYGYTF. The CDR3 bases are TGTGCCAGCAGCGCCAGACGGAACTCTAACTATGGCTACACCTTC.

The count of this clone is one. The CDR3 bases are TGTGCCAGCAGCCCGGACAGGGCAGGGGAAAAACTGTTTTTT. Translation gives CASSPDRAGEKLFF. The V and J genes are TRBV9 and TRBJ1-4; 8 bases agree with TRBD1. Trimming at V came to 4 bases and at J to 8 bases, leaving 7 bases not matched to a gene. Germline assignment: CDR1 SGDLS and CDR2 YYNGEE. The length of the CDR3 is 14 residues. Full variable domain (remainder filled in from reference TRBV9 and TRBJ1-4): DSGVTQTPKHLITATGQRVTLRCSPRSGDLSVYWYQQSLDQGLQFLIQYYNGEERAKGNILERFSAQQFPDLHSELNLSSLELGDSALYFCASSPDRAGEKLFFGSGTQLSVL.

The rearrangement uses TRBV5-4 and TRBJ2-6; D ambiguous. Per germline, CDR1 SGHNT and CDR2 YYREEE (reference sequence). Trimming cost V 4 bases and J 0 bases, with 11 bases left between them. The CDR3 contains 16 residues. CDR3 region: CASSEDQPSGANVLTF. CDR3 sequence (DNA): TGTGCCAGCAGCGAGGACCAACCCTCTGGGGCCAACGTCCTGACTTTC. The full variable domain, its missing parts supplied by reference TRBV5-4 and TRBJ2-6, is ETGVTQSPTHLIKTRGQQVTLRCSSQSGHNTVSWYQQALGQGPQFIFQYYREEENGRGNFPPRFSGLQFPNYSSELNVNALELDDSALYLCASSEDQPSGANVLTFGAGSRLTVL.

The chain's CDR3 is CASSEYAEVDEQYF. The CDR3 nucleotides are TGTGCCAGCAGTGAATATGCAGAGGTGGACGAGCAGTACTTC. The V and J genes are TRBV2 and TRBJ2-7; D unresolved. V lost 2 bases, J lost 5 bases, and 13 bases lay in between. The germline V gene has CDR1 SNHLY and CDR2 FYNNEI. The CDR3 covers 14 residues.